This T cell receptor beta chain was identified during a study of T cell repertoires in cytomegalovirus infection. For the study at large: Recently identified HLA-C-restricted CMV epitopes were among the peptides used. A matching HLA type, together with CMV infection, was signaled by public TCR beta signatures.

TCRdb redid the calling of the reads with MiXCR, one entry per CDR3 protein. Altogether 600,000 to 700,000 distinct CDR3 sequences are present, approximately 33% being singletons, with the ten largest covering 15% to 20%. General observations from the study: The cumulative frequency of public TCR beta families distinguished individuals who carried CMV together with the relevant HLA. What dominated the ex vivo response were HLA-C-restricted CMV-specific TCR beta clonotypes.

This clonotype was counted only a few times. The antigen is not known. This CDR3 comprises 12 residues. Germline CDR1 is SGHTA and CDR2 is FQGNSA. Trimming shortened V by 2 bases and J by 8 bases, and 10 bases separated the two germline ends. Sequencing was performed on cultured PBMCs, taken from culture after CMV antigen stimulation. The chain recombines TRBV7-2 with TRBJ2-7; a possible D gene is TRBD2 (5 bases). This sequence originates from a human donor in good health (CMV status not recorded). Some clones in this sample may be carry-over from other donors' samples. In DNA, the CDR3 is TGTGCCAGCAGCTTAAGCTTAGCGAAGCAGTACTTC. The encoded protein is CASSLSLAKQYF.